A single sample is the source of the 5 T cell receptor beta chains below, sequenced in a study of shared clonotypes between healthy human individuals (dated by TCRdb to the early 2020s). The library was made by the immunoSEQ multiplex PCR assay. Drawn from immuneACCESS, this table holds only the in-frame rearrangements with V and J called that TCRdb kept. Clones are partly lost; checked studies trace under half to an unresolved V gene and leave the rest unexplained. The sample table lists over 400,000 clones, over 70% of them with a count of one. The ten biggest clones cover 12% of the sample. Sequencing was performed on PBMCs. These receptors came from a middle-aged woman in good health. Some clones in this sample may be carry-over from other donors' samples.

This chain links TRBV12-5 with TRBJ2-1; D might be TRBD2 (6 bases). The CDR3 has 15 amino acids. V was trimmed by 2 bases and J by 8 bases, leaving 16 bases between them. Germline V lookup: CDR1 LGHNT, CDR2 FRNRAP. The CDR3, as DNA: TGTGCTAGTGGTTTGTACGGAGGGAGCAGCGATGAGCAGTTCTTC. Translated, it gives CASGLYGGSSDEQFF.

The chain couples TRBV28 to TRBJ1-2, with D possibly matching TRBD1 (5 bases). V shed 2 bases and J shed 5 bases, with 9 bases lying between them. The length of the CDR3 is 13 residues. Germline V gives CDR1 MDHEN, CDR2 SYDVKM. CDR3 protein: CASSLGRVYGYTF. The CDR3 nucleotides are TGTGCCAGCAGTTTAGGCAGGGTTTATGGCTACACCTTC.

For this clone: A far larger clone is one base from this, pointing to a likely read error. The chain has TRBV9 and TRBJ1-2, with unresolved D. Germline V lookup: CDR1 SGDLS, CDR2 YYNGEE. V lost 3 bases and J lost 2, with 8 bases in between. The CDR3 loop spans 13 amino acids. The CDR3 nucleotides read TGTGCCAGCAGCGCTTCCGGGAACTATGGCTACACCTTC. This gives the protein CASSASGNYGYTF.

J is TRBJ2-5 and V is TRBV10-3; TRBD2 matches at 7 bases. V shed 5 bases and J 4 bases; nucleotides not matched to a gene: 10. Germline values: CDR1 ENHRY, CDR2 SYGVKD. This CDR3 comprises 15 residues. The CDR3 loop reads CAISRGGPSGETQYF. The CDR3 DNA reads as TGTGCCATCAGTAGGGGAGGGCCCTCGGGAGAGACCCAGTACTTC.

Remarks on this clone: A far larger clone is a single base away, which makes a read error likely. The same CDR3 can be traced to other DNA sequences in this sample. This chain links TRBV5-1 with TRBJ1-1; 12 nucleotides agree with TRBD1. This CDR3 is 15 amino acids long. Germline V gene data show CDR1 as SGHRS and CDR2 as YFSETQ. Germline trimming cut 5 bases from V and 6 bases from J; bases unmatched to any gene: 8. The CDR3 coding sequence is TGCGCCAGCAGTCCTGGGACAGGGGGCGACCCTGAAGCTTTCTTT. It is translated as CASSPGTGGDPEAFF.